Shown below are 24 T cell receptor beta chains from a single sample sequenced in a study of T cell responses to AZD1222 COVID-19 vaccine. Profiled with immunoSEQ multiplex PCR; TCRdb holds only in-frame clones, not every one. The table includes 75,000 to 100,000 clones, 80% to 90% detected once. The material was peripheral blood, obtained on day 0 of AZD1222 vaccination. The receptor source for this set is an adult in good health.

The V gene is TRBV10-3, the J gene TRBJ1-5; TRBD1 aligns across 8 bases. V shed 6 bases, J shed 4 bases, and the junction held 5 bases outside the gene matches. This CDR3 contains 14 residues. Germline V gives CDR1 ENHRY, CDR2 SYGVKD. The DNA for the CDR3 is TGTGCCATCAGCGGGACAGGCGAAAATCAGCCCCAGCATTTT. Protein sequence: CAISGTGENQPQHF.

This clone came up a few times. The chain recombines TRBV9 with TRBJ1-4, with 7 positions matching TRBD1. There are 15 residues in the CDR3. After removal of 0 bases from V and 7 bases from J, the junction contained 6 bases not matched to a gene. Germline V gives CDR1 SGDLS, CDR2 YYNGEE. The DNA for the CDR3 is TGTGCCAGCAGCGTAGATCCGGGACAGTCTGAAAAACTGTTTTTT. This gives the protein CASSVDPGQSEKLFF.

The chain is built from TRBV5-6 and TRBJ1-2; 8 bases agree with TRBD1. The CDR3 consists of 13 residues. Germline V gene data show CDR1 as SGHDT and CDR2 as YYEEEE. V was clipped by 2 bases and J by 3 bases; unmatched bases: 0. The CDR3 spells CASSLQGDYGYTF. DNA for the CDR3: TGTGCCAGCAGCTTACAGGGGGACTATGGCTACACCTTC.

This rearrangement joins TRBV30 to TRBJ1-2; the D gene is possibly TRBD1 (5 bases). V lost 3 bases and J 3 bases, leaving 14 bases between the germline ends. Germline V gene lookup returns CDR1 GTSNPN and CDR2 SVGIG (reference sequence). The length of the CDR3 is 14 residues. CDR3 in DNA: TGTGCCTGGAGGCAGGGAAGGCATTACTATGGCTACACCTTC. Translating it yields CAWRQGRHYYGYTF.

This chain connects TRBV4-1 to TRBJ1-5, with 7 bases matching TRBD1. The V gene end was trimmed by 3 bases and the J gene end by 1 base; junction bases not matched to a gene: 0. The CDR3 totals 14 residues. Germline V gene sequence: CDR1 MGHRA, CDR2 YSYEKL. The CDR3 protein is CASSQTGSNQPQHF. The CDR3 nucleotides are TGCGCCAGCAGCCAGACAGGGAGCAATCAGCCCCAGCATTTT.

The CDR3 sequence is CASSGQGTNQPQHF. The CDR3 DNA sequence: TGTGCCAGCAGCGGACAGGGTACGAATCAGCCCCAGCATTTT. This chain links TRBV7-2 with TRBJ1-5; 8 bases are a match to TRBD1. The CDR3 runs 14 residues. Germline lookup yields CDR1 SGHTA and CDR2 FQGNSA. The V gene end was trimmed by 5 bases and the J gene end by 4 bases; junction bases not matched to a gene: 4.

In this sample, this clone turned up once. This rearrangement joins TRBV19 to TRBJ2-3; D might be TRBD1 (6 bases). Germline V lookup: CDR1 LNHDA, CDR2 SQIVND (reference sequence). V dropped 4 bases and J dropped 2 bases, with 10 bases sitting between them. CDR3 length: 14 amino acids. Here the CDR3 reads CASSTGTSTDTQYF. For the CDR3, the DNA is TGTGCCAGTAGTACCGGGACATCCACAGATACGCAGTATTTT.

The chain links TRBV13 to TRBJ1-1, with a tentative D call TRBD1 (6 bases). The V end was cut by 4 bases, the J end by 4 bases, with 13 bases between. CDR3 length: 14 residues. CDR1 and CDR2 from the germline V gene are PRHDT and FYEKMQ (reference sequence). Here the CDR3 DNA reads TGTGCCAGCAGCTCCCGGACAGAAACCACTGAAGCTTTCTTT. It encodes CASSSRTETTEAFF.

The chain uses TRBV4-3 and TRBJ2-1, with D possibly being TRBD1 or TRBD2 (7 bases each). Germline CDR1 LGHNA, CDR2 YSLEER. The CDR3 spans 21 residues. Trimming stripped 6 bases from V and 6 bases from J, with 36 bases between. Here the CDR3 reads CASSRTGFGRTGTVDSNEQFF. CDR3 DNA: TGCGCCAGCAGTCGCACAGGTTTCGGGAGGACCGGGACAGTAGATAGCAATGAGCAGTTCTTC.

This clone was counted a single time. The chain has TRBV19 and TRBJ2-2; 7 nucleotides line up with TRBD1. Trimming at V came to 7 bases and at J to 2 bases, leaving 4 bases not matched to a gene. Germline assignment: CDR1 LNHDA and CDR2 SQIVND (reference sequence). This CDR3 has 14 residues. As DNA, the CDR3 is TGTGCCAGTACCGGGACAGCCAACACCGGGGAGCTGTTTTTT. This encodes CASTGTANTGELFF. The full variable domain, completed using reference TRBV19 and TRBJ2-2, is DGGITQSPKYLFRKEGQNVTLSCEQNLNHDAMYWYRQDPGQGLRLIYYSQIVNDFQKGDIAEGYSVSREKKESFPLTVTSAQKNPTAFYLCASTGTANTGELFFGEGSRLTVL.

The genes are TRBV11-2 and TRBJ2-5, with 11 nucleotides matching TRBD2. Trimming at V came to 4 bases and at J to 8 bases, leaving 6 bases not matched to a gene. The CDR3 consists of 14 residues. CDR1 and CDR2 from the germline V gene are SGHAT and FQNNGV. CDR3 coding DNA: TGTGCCAGCAGCTCCATAGCGGGGGGGCCAACCCAGTACTTC. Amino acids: CASSSIAGGPTQYF.

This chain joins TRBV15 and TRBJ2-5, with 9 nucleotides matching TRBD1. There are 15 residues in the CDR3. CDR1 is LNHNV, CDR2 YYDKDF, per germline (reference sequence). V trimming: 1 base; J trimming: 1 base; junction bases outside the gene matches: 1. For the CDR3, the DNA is TGTGCCACCAGCAGAGGGACAGGGGCCCAAGAGACCCAGTACTTC. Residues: CATSRGTGAQETQYF.

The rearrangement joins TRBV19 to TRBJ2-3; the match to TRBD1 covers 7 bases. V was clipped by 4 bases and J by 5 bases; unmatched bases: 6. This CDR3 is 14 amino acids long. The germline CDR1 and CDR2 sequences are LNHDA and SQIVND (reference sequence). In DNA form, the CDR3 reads TGTGCCAGTAGTAGCGACAGGGAGTTAGATACGCAGTATTTT. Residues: CASSSDRELDTQYF.

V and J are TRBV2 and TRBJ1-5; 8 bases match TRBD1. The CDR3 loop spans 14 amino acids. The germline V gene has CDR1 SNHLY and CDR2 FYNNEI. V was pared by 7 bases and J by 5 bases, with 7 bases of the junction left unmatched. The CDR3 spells CASTDRVRDQPQHF. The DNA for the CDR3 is TGTGCCAGCACGGACAGGGTTCGTGATCAGCCCCAGCATTTT.

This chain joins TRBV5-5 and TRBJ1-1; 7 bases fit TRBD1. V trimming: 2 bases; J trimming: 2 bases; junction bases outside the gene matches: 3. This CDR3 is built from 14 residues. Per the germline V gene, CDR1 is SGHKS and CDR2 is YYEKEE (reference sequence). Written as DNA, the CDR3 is TGTGCCAGCAGCTTAGGGGGCGGAAACACTGAAGCTTTCTTT. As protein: CASSLGGGNTEAFF.

The CDR3 protein is CASSLSGGLINTEAFF. CDR3 DNA sequence: TGTGCCAGCAGCCTGTCGGGAGGATTGATAAACACTGAAGCTTTCTTT. This chain uses TRBV7-8 with TRBJ1-1; D unclear. The V and J ends lost 5 bases and 2 bases respectively, with 18 bases between them. The CDR3 sequence is 16 residues long. In germline, CDR1 is SGHVS, CDR2 FQNEAQ.

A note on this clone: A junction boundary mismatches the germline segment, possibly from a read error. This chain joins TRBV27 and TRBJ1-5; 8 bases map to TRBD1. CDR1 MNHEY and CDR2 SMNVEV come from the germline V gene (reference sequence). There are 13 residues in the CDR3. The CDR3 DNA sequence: TGTGCCAGCAGGATGACAGGGGTTCAGCTCCAGCATTTT. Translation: CASRMTGVQLQHF.

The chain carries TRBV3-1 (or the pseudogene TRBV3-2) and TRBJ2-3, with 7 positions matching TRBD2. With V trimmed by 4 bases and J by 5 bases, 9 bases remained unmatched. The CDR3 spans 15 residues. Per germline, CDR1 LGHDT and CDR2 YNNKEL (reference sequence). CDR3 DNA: TGTGCCAGCAGCCGGGCAGCGGGGCGGGAAGATACGCAGTATTTT. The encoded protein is CASSRAAGREDTQYF.

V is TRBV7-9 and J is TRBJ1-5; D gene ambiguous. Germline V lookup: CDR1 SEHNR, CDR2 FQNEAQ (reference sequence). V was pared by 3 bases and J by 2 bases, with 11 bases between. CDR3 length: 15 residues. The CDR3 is CASSFSGFGNQPQHF. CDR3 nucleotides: TGTGCCAGCAGCTTCTCTGGGTTTGGCAATCAGCCCCAGCATTTT.

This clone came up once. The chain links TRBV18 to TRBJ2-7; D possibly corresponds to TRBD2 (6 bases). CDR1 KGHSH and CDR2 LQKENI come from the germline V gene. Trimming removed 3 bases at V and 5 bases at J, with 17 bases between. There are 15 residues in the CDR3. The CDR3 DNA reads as TGTGCCAGCTCACCGATTCGGGGACTTGGGGACGAGCAGTACTTC. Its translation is CASSPIRGLGDEQYF. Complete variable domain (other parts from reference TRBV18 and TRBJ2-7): NAGVMQNPRHLVRRRGQEARLRCSPMKGHSHVYWYRQLPEEGLKFMVYLQKENIIDESGMPKERFSAEFPKEGPSILRIQQVVRGDSAAYFCASSPIRGLGDEQYFGPGTRLTVT.

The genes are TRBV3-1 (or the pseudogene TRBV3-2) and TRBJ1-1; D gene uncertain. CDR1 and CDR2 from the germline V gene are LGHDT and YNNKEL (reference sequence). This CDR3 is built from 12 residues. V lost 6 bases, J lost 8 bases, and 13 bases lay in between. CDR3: CASSHGGVEAFF. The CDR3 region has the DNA TGTGCCAGCAGTCACGGCGGAGTAGAAGCTTTCTTT.

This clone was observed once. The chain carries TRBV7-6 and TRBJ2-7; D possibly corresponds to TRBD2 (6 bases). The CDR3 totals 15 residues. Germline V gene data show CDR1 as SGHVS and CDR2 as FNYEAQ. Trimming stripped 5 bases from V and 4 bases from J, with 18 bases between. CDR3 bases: TGTGCCAGCAGCCCGCGGGTAGCGGACTTATACGAGCAGTACTTC. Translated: CASSPRVADLYEQYF.

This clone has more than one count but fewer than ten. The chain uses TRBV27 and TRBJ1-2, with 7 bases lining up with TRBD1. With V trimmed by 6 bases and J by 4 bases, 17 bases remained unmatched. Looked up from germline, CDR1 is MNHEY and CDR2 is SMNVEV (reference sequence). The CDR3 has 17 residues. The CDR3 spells CASSPEDRASGIYGYTF. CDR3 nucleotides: TGTGCCAGCAGCCCAGAAGACAGGGCCAGTGGTATCTATGGCTACACCTTC.

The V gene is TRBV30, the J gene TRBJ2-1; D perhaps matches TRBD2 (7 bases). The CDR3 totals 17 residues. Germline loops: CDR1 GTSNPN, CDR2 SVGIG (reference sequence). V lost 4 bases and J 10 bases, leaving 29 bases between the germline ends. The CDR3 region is CAWKPLRGGPRIGEQFF. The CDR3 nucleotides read TGTGCCTGGAAACCCTTAAGGGGGGGGCCGCGTATCGGCGAGCAGTTCTTC.